Following are 8 T cell receptor beta chains from one sample sequenced in a study of T cells expressing NK-cell markers. For each CDR3 protein, TCRdb gives one entry from its re-call of the 5' RACE reads, without DNA. The data include about 120,000 distinct CDR3 sequences; the top ten clones carry less than 20%. Sequenced sample: blood T cells: a sorted CD56 or NKG2C T cell subset, CD4+ or CD8+ T cells, or bulk PBMC T cells (not recorded which). All receptors derive from a woman aged 18-69 years in good health.

CDR3 amino acids: CAGQGGTEQFF. This chain connects TRBV25-1 to TRBJ2-1; the D gene TCRdb calls, TRBD2, cannot be checked with no DNA. The CDR3 sequence is 11 residues long. Germline assignment: CDR1 MGHDK and CDR2 SYGVNS.

This chain connects TRBV7-9 to TRBJ1-3; TCRdb calls TRBD1, which cannot be checked without DNA. Germline V lookup: CDR1 SEHNR, CDR2 FQNEAQ (reference sequence). This CDR3 contains 17 residues. This CDR3 reads CASSPLPGENSGNTIYF.

The rearrangement joins TRBV29-1 to TRBJ2-1; the D call from TCRdb, TRBD2, cannot be confirmed without DNA. CDR3 length equals 15 residues. Germline CDR1 SQVTM, CDR2 ANQGSEA. CDR3 protein: CSVAPLAGAYNEQFF.

This chain connects TRBV28 to TRBJ1-5; the TRBD1 assignment by TCRdb is unverifiable without DNA. CDR3 length equals 14 residues. Germline V CDR1 and CDR2: MDHEN, SYDVKM. The CDR3 spells CASSPRVFNQPQHF.

The chain recombines TRBV4-1 with TRBJ1-1. Germline CDR1 MGHRA, CDR2 YSYEKL. This CDR3 has 13 amino acids. CDR3 sequence: CASSLVLNTEAFF.

J is TRBJ2-5 and V is TRBV5-1; without DNA, the TCRdb call of TRBD2 cannot be checked. Germline values: CDR1 SGHRS, CDR2 YFSETQ. The CDR3 loop spans 17 amino acids. The CDR3 sequence is CASSLVAESRIGETQYF.

This chain uses TRBV6-5 with TRBJ1-1; TCRdb names TRBD1, which stays unverified in the absence of DNA. CDR3 size: 14 residues. Per germline, CDR1 MNHEY and CDR2 SVGAGI. The CDR3 loop is CASSYSGGGTEAFF.

The J gene is TRBJ2-7, the V gene TRBV12-3 or TRBV12-4; TCRdb names TRBD1, which stays unverified in the absence of DNA. The CDR3 contains 13 residues. The CDR3 region is CASSSDRAYEQYF.